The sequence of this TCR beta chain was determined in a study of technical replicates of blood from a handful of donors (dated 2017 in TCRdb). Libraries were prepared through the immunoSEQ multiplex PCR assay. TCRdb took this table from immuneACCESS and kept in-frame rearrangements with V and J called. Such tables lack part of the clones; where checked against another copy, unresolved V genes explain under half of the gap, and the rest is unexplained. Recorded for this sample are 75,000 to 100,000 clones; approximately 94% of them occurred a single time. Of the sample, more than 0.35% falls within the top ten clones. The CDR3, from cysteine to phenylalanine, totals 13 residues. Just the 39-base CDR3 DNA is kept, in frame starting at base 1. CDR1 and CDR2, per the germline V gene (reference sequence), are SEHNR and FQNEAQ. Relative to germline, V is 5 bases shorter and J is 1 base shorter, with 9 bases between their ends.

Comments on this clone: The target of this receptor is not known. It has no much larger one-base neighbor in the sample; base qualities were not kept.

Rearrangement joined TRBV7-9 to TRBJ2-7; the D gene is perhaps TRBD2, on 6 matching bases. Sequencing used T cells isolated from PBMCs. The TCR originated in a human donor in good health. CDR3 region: CASSAGTSYEQYF. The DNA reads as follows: TGTGCCAGCAGCGCAGGGACTTCCTACGAGCAGTACTTC.